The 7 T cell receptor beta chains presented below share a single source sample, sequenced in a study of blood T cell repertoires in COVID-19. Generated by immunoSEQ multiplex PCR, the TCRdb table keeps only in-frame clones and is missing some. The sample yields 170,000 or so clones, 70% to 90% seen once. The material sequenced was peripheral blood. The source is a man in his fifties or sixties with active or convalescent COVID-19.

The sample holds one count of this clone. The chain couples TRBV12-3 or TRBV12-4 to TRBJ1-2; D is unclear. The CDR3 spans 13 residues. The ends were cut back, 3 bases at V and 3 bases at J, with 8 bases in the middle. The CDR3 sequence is CASSFTGDYGYTF. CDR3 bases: TGTGCCAGCAGTTTTACGGGAGACTATGGCTACACCTTC.

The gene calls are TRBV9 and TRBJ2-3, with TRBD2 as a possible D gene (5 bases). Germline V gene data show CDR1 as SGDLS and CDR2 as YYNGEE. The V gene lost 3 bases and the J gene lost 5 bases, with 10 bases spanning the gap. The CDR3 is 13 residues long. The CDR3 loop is CASSGRRRDTQYF. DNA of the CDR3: TGTGCCAGCAGCGGAAGGAGGAGAGATACGCAGTATTTT. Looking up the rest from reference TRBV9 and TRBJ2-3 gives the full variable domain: DSGVTQTPKHLITATGQRVTLRCSPRSGDLSVYWYQQSLDQGLQFLIQYYNGEERAKGNILERFSAQQFPDLHSELNLSSLELGDSALYFCASSGRRRDTQYFGPGTRLTVL.

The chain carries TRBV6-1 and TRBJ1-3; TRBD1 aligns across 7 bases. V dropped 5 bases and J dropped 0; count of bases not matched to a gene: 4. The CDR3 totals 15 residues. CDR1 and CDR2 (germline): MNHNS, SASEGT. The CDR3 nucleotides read TGTGCCAGCAGTTCAAACAGGGGCTCTGGAAACACCATATATTTT. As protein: CASSSNRGSGNTIYF.

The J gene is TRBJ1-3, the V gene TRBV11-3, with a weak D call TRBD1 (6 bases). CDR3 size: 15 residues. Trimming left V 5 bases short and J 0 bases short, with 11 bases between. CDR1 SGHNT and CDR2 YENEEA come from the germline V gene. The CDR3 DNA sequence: TGTGCCAGCAGCCTGGGACAATACTCTGGAAACACCATATATTTT. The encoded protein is CASSLGQYSGNTIYF.

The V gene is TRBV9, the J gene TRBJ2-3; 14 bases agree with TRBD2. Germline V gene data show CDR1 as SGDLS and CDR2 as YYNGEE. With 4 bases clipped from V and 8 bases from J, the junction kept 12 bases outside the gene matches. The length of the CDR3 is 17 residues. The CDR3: CASSPTGTSGGRGTQYF. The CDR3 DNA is TGTGCCAGCAGCCCAACCGGGACTAGCGGGGGCCGTGGTACGCAGTATTTT.

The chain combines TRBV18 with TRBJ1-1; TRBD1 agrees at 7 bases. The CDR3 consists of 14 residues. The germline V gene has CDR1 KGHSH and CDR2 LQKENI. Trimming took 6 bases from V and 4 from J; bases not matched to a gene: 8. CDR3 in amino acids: CASSAGQASTEAFF. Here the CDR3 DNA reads TGTGCCAGCTCCGCAGGACAGGCCTCCACTGAAGCTTTCTTT.

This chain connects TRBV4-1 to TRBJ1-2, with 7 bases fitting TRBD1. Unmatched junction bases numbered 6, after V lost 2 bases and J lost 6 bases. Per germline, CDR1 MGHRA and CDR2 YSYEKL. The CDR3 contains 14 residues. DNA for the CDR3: TGCGCCAGCAGCCAACCAGACAGGGCCCATGGCTACACCTTC. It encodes CASSQPDRAHGYTF.